These 22 T cell receptor beta chains originate from one sample sequenced in a study of shared T cell receptors in the human thymus. Profiling relied on immunoSEQ multiplex PCR, and the TCRdb table lists in-frame clones only, not all of them. The sample contains hundreds of thousands of clones, approximately 87% of which appear only once. The same specimen was also included in a second study, on human thymus T cells.

The sample consisted of thymocytes. These receptors all come from a boy in the first two years of life with a congenital heart defect.

The chain carries TRBV7-9 and TRBJ2-2, with 12 nucleotides matching TRBD2. After removal of 4 bases from V and 3 bases from J, the junction contained 3 bases not matched to a gene. The germline V gene has CDR1 SEHNR and CDR2 FQNEAQ (reference sequence). The CDR3 totals 16 residues. In nucleotides, the CDR3 is TGTGCCAGCAGCTCTAGCGGGAGGGGATACACCGGGGAGCTGTTTTTT. The encoded protein is CASSSSGRGYTGELFF. Based on the CDR3 plus reference TRBV7-9 and TRBJ2-2, the full variable domain is DTGVSQNPRHKITKRGQNVTFRCDPISEHNRLYWYRQTLGQGPEFLTYFQNEAQLEKSRLLSDRFSAERPKGSFSTLEIQRTEQGDSAMYLCASSSSGRGYTGELFFGEGSRLTVL.

V usage is TRBV6-5 and J usage is TRBJ2-3; 7 bases are a match to TRBD2. Germline V lookup: CDR1 MNHEY, CDR2 SVGAGI. After removal of 5 bases from V and 9 bases from J, the junction contained 14 bases not matched to a gene. The CDR3 extends over 15 amino acids. The CDR3, as DNA: TGTGCCAGCAGTGCCCAGCGGGAAGCTTTACGGACGCAGTATTTT. Translated: CASSAQREALRTQYF.

V is TRBV5-1 and J is TRBJ2-3; possibly TRBD2 for D (5 bases). The CDR3 is 19 residues long. V lost 0 bases and J lost 4, with 24 bases in between. CDR1 and CDR2 (germline): SGHRS, YFSETQ. The CDR3 DNA reads as TGCGCCAGCAGCTTGGCTTTGCCCCCGGGAAGGTGGGGAGCAGATACGCAGTATTTT. Protein product: CASSLALPPGRWGADTQYF.

The V call is TRBV5-1, the J call TRBJ2-2; D is unclear. Per the germline V gene, CDR1 is SGHRS and CDR2 is YFSETQ. This CDR3 region has 13 residues. Trimming stripped 0 bases from V and 7 bases from J, with 7 bases between. The CDR3 DNA is TGCGCCAGCAGCTTGGTACTCTACGGGGAGCTGTTTTTT. Protein sequence: CASSLVLYGELFF. Looking up the rest from reference TRBV5-1 and TRBJ2-2 gives the full variable domain: KAGVTQTPRYLIKTRGQQVTLSCSPISGHRSVSWYQQTPGQGLQFLFEYFSETQRNKGNFPGRFSGRQFSNSRSEMNVSTLELGDSALYLCASSLVLYGELFFGEGSRLTVL.

This chain links TRBV27 with TRBJ2-3; 7 bases are a match to TRBD2. The CDR3 runs 17 residues. With 6 bases clipped from V and 3 bases from J, the junction kept 15 bases outside the gene matches. CDR1 is MNHEY and CDR2 is SMNVEV in the germline V gene (reference sequence). In DNA form, the CDR3 reads TGTGCCAGCAGACCTCGGGACCACCCCGGGAGGACAGATACGCAGTATTTT. It codes for CASRPRDHPGRTDTQYF.

The J gene is TRBJ1-4, the V gene TRBV6-5; 8 nucleotides match TRBD1. V lost 6 bases and J lost 5; bases outside the gene matches: 8. Per the germline V gene, CDR1 is MNHEY and CDR2 is SVGAGI. This CDR3 spans 15 amino acids. The CDR3 is CASSPGTGENEKLFF. The CDR3 DNA reads TGTGCCAGCAGCCCAGGGACAGGCGAGAATGAAAAACTGTTTTTT.

The CDR3 reads CSVDWLADNEQFF. CDR3 nucleotide sequence: TGCAGCGTTGATTGGCTAGCGGACAATGAGCAGTTCTTC. The V gene is TRBV29-1, the J gene TRBJ2-1, with TRBD2 matching 7 bases. After removal of 3 bases from V and 5 bases from J, the junction contained 4 bases not matched to a gene. Germline-derived CDR1 and CDR2 are SQVTM and ANQGSEA. The CDR3 spans 13 residues.

This chain uses TRBV2 with TRBJ2-1, with 12 positions matching TRBD2. V shed 1 base, J shed 4 bases, and the junction held 5 bases outside the gene matches. The CDR3 is 17 residues long. Germline V lookup: CDR1 SNHLY, CDR2 FYNNEI. The CDR3 sequence: CASSEEGLAGSYNEQFF. The CDR3 coding sequence is TGTGCCAGCAGTGAAGAGGGACTAGCGGGCTCTTACAATGAGCAGTTCTTC.

The chain combines TRBV18 with TRBJ2-7; no reliable D call. There are 14 residues in the CDR3. Trimming took 1 base from V and 0 from J, leaving 7 bases between them. Germline-derived CDR1 and CDR2 are KGHSH and LQKENI. The CDR3 sequence: CASSPQESSYEQYF. Here the CDR3 DNA reads TGTGCCAGCTCACCACAGGAGAGCTCCTACGAGCAGTACTTC.

V and J are TRBV4-1 and TRBJ1-5; D is undetermined. The germline V and J ends were trimmed by 3 bases and 7 bases, with 16 bases remaining between them. The CDR3 loop spans 15 amino acids. CDR1 and CDR2 (germline): MGHRA, YSYEKL. CDR3 sequence (DNA): TGCGCCAGCAGCCACCTAAGTTCCGGTTACCAGCCCCAGCATTTT. Translating it yields CASSHLSSGYQPQHF.

As DNA, the CDR3 is TGTGCCAGCAGCTTAGCCGCTGGAAACACCATATATTTT. Protein: CASSLAAGNTIYF. This chain links TRBV7-9 with TRBJ1-3, with D unclear. Trimming took off 0 bases at V and 2 bases at J, with 2 bases between the two ends. CDR1 SEHNR and CDR2 FQNEAQ come from the germline V gene (reference sequence). This CDR3 is 13 amino acids long.

This rearrangement joins TRBV7-9 to TRBJ2-7; D is uncertain. The germline V gene has CDR1 SEHNR and CDR2 FQNEAQ (reference sequence). There are 13 residues in the CDR3. V was pared by 4 bases and J by 5 bases, with 12 bases between. CDR3 region: CASSYPGPDEQYF. In DNA, the CDR3 is TGTGCCAGCAGCTACCCAGGTCCCGACGAGCAGTACTTC.

DNA of the CDR3: TGCAGTGCTAGCGGTGAGCAGTTCTTC. Protein sequence: CSASGEQFF. J is TRBJ2-1 and V is TRBV20-1; D is unclear. Germline CDR1 DFQATT, CDR2 SNEGSKA (reference sequence). The V and J ends lost 3 bases and 9 bases respectively, with 3 bases between them. CDR3 length: 9 amino acids.

CDR3 in amino acids: CASSEFAQGGTEAFF. The CDR3 nucleotides are TGTGCCAGCAGTGAATTTGCCCAGGGTGGCACTGAAGCTTTCTTT. V and J are TRBV6-1 and TRBJ1-1, with D tentatively TRBD1 (5 bases). V was pared by 2 bases and J by 4 bases, with 14 bases between. Looked up from germline, CDR1 is MNHNS and CDR2 is SASEGT. CDR3 length: 15 residues.

In its sample, this clone was seen once. This sequence joins TRBV7-2 and TRBJ2-3, with 9 bases identical to TRBD2. Germline V gene sequence: CDR1 SGHTA, CDR2 FQGNSA. V gave up 6 bases and J gave up 5 bases; unmatched junction bases: 9. The CDR3 length is 15 residues. The CDR3 loop is CASSHRWRGGDTQYF. The CDR3 DNA reads as TGTGCCAGCAGTCACAGGTGGCGGGGGGGAGATACGCAGTATTTT.

The chain has TRBV4-3 and TRBJ1-1, with no clear D. Per germline, CDR1 LGHNA and CDR2 YSLEER. V was cut by 5 bases and J by 1 base, with 11 bases left in between. The CDR3 is 14 amino acids. The CDR3 region has the DNA TGCGCCAGCAGCACTGATGAGGGGAACACTGAAGCTTTCTTT. Translation: CASSTDEGNTEAFF.

The rearrangement links TRBV14 to TRBJ2-3; D is ambiguous. The CDR3 is 12 residues long. The V end was cut by 1 base, the J end by 3 bases, with 2 bases between. Germline CDR1 and CDR2: SGHDN and FVKESK. DNA for the CDR3: TGTGCCAGCAGCCAAGTAACAGATACGCAGTATTTT. Translated: CASSQVTDTQYF. The variable domain in full, with the rest retrieved from reference TRBV14 and TRBJ2-3, is EAGVTQFPSHSVIEKGQTVTLRCDPISGHDNLYWYRRVMGKEIKFLLHFVKESKQDESGMPNNRFLAERTGGTYSTLKVQPAELEDSGVYFCASSQVTDTQYFGPGTRLTVL.

The CDR3 protein is CASSQDGAIPGYGEQFF. As DNA, the CDR3 is TGTGCCAGCAGCCAAGATGGAGCTATCCCGGGGTACGGTGAGCAGTTCTTC. The chain is built from TRBV4-2 and TRBJ2-1; D is perhaps TRBD2 (5 bases). Germline loops: CDR1 LGHNA, CDR2 YNFKEQ. Trimming removed 0 bases from V and 9 bases from J, with 21 bases in between. This CDR3 is 17 amino acids long.

The V gene is TRBV6-1, the J gene TRBJ1-5, with D hard to call. V lost 1 base to trimming and J lost 3 bases, with 10 bases between them. There are 15 residues in the CDR3. Germline-derived CDR1 and CDR2 are MNHNS and SASEGT. The CDR3 nucleotides are TGTGCCAGCAGTGAAGTGGAGAAAATCAATCAGCCCCAGCATTTT. This codes for CASSEVEKINQPQHF.

The genes are TRBV30 and TRBJ1-5; no clear D gene. The V gene lost 1 base and the J gene lost 7 bases, with 8 bases spanning the gap. The CDR3 sequence is 12 residues long. Germline V CDR1 and CDR2: GTSNPN, SVGIG (reference sequence). The CDR3 region is CAWSGRAQPQHF. In DNA, the CDR3 is TGTGCCTGGAGTGGGAGGGCGCAGCCCCAGCATTTT.

This clone was recorded only once. The genes are TRBV6-5 and TRBJ2-5, with D unclear. CDR1 is MNHEY and CDR2 is SVGAGI in the germline V gene. V was shortened by 2 bases and J by 1 base, with 14 bases between the two germline ends. This CDR3 has 16 residues. CDR3 amino acids: CASSYESLTGQETQYF. Here the CDR3 DNA reads TGTGCCAGCAGTTACGAGAGTTTAACGGGCCAAGAGACCCAGTACTTC.

The rearrangement links TRBV19 to TRBJ2-7; 9 nucleotides match TRBD2. Looked up from germline, CDR1 is LNHDA and CDR2 is SQIVND (reference sequence). This CDR3 is built from 14 residues. V dropped 1 base and J dropped 12; count of bases not matched to a gene: 10. CDR3 DNA: TGTGCCAGTAGTATAGGACTAGCGGCTTACGAGGGGTACTTC. Residues: CASSIGLAAYEGYF.